The clone carrying this T cell receptor beta chain was counted a few times. The antigen remains undetermined. Sequencing was performed with immunoSEQ multiplex PCR; in TCRdb, only in-frame clones are kept and a portion is missing. The sample consists of 190,000 or so clones, roughly 91% of them appearing once. The data belong to a study of shared clonotypes between healthy human individuals. Study results and caveats: Non-shared clonotypes were found to have lower generation probabilities than the clonotypes that were shared by all four of the sorted-subset donors.

CD4+ cells yielded CD45RA+ naive and CD45RA-negative memory subsets. The sequencing sample was made of naive CD4+ T cells sorted from blood. Subset in this sample: CD45RA+ positively selected. The origin of this receptor is a woman aged 30 to 39 in good health.

CDR3 amino acids: CASSSLFLEQYF. In DNA, the CDR3 is TGTGCCAGCAGCTCCCTGTTCCTCGAGCAGTACTTC. The rearrangement uses TRBV11-2 and TRBJ2-7; D gene ambiguous. Germline CDR1 reads SGHAT; CDR2 reads FQNNGV. This CDR3 spans 12 amino acids. Trimming stripped 4 bases from V and 6 bases from J, with 10 bases between.